The 17 T cell receptor beta chains below were found in one sample sequenced in a study of CD8+ T cells in alopecia areata. RNA was isolated and reverse transcribed to cDNA, the sequencing template. TCRdb's table, derived via immunoSEQ multiplex PCR, lists solely in-frame clones and lacks some. The sample includes about 190,000 clones, around 65% of them seen just once. Specified treatment: oral pan-JAK inhibitor, 5-10 mg twice daily. The sequencing here drew on CD4+ T cells sorted from blood, taken at week 4, from a patient treated with tofacitinib. These receptors were obtained from a human donor with alopecia areata.

The chain has TRBV30 and TRBJ1-5; no reliable D call. V gave up 0 bases and J gave up 3 bases, with 6 bases separating them. This CDR3 contains 13 residues. Germline V gives CDR1 GTSNPN, CDR2 SVGIG (reference sequence). The CDR3 loop is CAWSVQYNQPQHF. The DNA for the CDR3 is TGTGCCTGGAGTGTACAGTACAATCAGCCCCAGCATTTT.

This chain joins TRBV25-1 and TRBJ1-1, with D possibly matching TRBD1 (5 bases). Germline CDR1 reads MGHDK; CDR2 reads SYGVNS. Between the trimmed V and J ends, which lost 1 base and 9 bases, there was a span of 9 bases. The length of the CDR3 is 12 residues. The CDR3 here is CASSEFGTQAFF. The CDR3 region has the DNA TGTGCCAGCAGTGAATTCGGGACCCAAGCTTTCTTT.

This clone was seen a single time. CDR3 in amino acids: CASSPVTGGQYF. For the CDR3, the DNA is TGTGCCAGCTCACCAGTTACCGGGGGGCAGTACTTC. The genes are TRBV18 and TRBJ2-7; perhaps TRBD2 as D (6 bases). Between the trimmed V and J ends, which lost 2 bases and 9 bases, there was a span of 11 bases. The CDR3 extends over 12 amino acids. Germline loops: CDR1 KGHSH, CDR2 LQKENI.

The rearrangement links TRBV11-2 to TRBJ1-1; D gene unclear. Trimming removed 1 base from V and 8 bases from J, with 11 bases in between. Per the germline V gene, CDR1 is SGHAT and CDR2 is FQNNGV. This CDR3 has 13 residues. The CDR3 sequence is CASSLGQGREAFF. The DNA of the CDR3 is TGTGCCAGCAGCTTAGGGCAAGGGAGGGAAGCTTTCTTT. The full variable domain, rest sourced from reference TRBV11-2 and TRBJ1-1, is EAGVAQSPRYKIIEKRQSVAFWCNPISGHATLYWYQQILGQGPKLLIQFQNNGVVDDSQLPKDRFSAERLKGVDSTLKIQPAKLEDSAVYLCASSLGQGREAFFGQGTRLTVV.

The CDR3 here is CSASTANYGYTF. The CDR3 DNA follows: TGCAGCGCTTCGACAGCCAACTATGGCTACACCTTC. The chain is built from TRBV29-1 and TRBJ1-2, with a tentative D call TRBD1 (5 bases). The CDR3 length is 12 residues. CDR1 SQVTM and CDR2 ANQGSEA come from the germline V gene. The ends were cut back, 7 bases at V and 2 bases at J, with 11 bases in the middle. The full variable domain, in which reference TRBV29-1 and TRBJ1-2 provide the parts outside the CDR3, is SAVISQKPSRDICQRGTSLTIQCQVDSQVTMMFWYRQQPGQSLTLIATANQGSEATYESGFVIDKFPISRPNLTFSTLTVSNMSPEDSSIYLCSASTANYGYTFGSGTRLTVV.

This clone was detected a few times. The chain couples TRBV29-1 to TRBJ1-2, with a tentative D call TRBD1 (6 bases). The CDR3 sequence is 12 residues long. V lost 4 bases, J lost 3 bases, and 9 bases lay in between. In germline, CDR1 is SQVTM, CDR2 ANQGSEA. The chain's CDR3 is CSVGTVDYGYTF. DNA for the CDR3: TGCAGCGTTGGGACAGTCGACTATGGCTACACCTTC.

The chain combines TRBV4-1 with TRBJ1-2; D might be TRBD1 (5 bases). CDR3 length equals 14 residues. Trimming shortened V by 1 base and J by 4 bases, and 10 bases separated the two germline ends. Germline values: CDR1 MGHRA, CDR2 YSYEKL. The chain's CDR3 is CASSQAEGTYGYTF. CDR3 DNA sequence: TGCGCCAGCAGCCAAGCGGAAGGGACCTATGGCTACACCTTC.

The rearrangement links TRBV29-1 to TRBJ1-4, with D hard to call. The CDR3 is 12 amino acids. Trimming removed 8 bases from V and 4 bases from J, with 11 bases in between. Germline CDR1 SQVTM, CDR2 ANQGSEA. The CDR3 nucleotides are TGCAGCACGGCGGGGAGTAATGAAAAACTGTTTTTT. Its translation: CSTAGSNEKLFF.

This clone was detected only a few times. The chain couples TRBV10-3 to TRBJ2-2, with D perhaps matching TRBD2 (6 bases). The germline V and J ends were trimmed by 9 bases and 0 bases, with 11 bases remaining between them. The CDR3 runs to 14 residues. The germline CDR1 and CDR2 sequences are ENHRY and SYGVKD. The chain's CDR3 is CAIGGTPNTGELFF. CDR3 nucleotides: TGTGCCATTGGGGGGACGCCGAACACCGGGGAGCTGTTTTTT.

The CDR3 DNA reads as TGCGCCAGCAGCTTGGAACAGAGCTACGAGCAGTACTTC. Translation: CASSLEQSYEQYF. The J gene is TRBJ2-7, the V gene TRBV5-1; D is undetermined. Germline CDR1 is SGHRS and CDR2 is YFSETQ. The CDR3 runs to 13 residues. Between the trimmed V and J ends, which lost 0 bases and 3 bases, there was a span of 7 bases.

The chain uses TRBV19 and TRBJ2-2, with D possibly matching TRBD2 (5 bases). CDR3 length equals 14 residues. V was cut by 6 bases and J by 4 bases, with 12 bases left in between. Germline V lookup: CDR1 LNHDA, CDR2 SQIVND (reference sequence). CDR3 DNA sequence: TGTGCCAGTAGCAAAGGAGGCTCCACCGGGGAGCTGTTTTTT. Translating gives CASSKGGSTGELFF.

This clone has only one observation. The chain uses TRBV5-1 and TRBJ2-4; possible D gene TRBD2, 5 bases. The V and J ends lost 2 bases and 0 bases respectively, with 9 bases between them. Germline-derived CDR1 and CDR2 are SGHRS and YFSETQ. The CDR3 extends over 15 amino acids. The CDR3 coding sequence is TGCGCCAGCAGCTTCGGGGAAATAGCCAAAAACATTCAGTACTTC. It encodes CASSFGEIAKNIQYF.

The CDR3 sequence is CASSLPDNYEQYF. The CDR3 nucleotides read TGTGCCAGCAGCTTGCCTGACAACTACGAGCAGTACTTC. The rearrangement links TRBV5-6 to TRBJ2-7; D ambiguous. Germline V gives CDR1 SGHDT, CDR2 YYEEEE. The CDR3 has 13 residues. Between the trimmed V and J ends, which lost 1 base and 3 bases, there was a span of 8 bases.

A single count supports this clone. CDR3 sequence reads: CASSLSGQGWETQYF. The CDR3 nucleotides read TGTGCCAGCAGCCTCTCTGGACAGGGGTGGGAGACCCAGTACTTC. The chain employs TRBV7-2 and TRBJ2-5; 9 bases are shared with TRBD1. The CDR3 has 15 residues. Trimming removed 5 bases from V and 5 bases from J; junction bases left unmatched: 9. Germline assignment: CDR1 SGHTA and CDR2 FQGNSA.

The CDR3 DNA is TGTGCCAGCAGCCAAGGGGTGCGAGCGACGCAAGAGACCCAGTACTTC. The encoded protein is CASSQGVRATQETQYF. This chain uses TRBV14 with TRBJ2-5, with D unresolved. Trimming stripped 1 base from V and 2 bases from J, with 14 bases between. Germline V lookup: CDR1 SGHDN, CDR2 FVKESK. This CDR3 has 16 residues. Using reference TRBV14 and TRBJ2-5 for the parts outside the CDR3, the full variable domain is EAGVTQFPSHSVIEKGQTVTLRCDPISGHDNLYWYRRVMGKEIKFLLHFVKESKQDESGMPNNRFLAERTGGTYSTLKVQPAELEDSGVYFCASSQGVRATQETQYFGPGTRLLVL.

The genes are TRBV18 and TRBJ2-7, with TRBD1 matching 9 bases. Germline assignment: CDR1 KGHSH and CDR2 LQKENI. The CDR3 is 16 amino acids. The V segment lost 3 bases and the J segment 3 bases; nucleotides outside the gene matches: 9. The CDR3 DNA is TGTGCCAGCTCACCTGAGTTGGGGACAGGGCGCTACGAGCAGTACTTC. Its protein is CASSPELGTGRYEQYF.

V and J are TRBV7-6 and TRBJ2-7; 10 bases align to TRBD2. The J segment lost 5 bases and the V segment lost 4 bases, leaving 11 bases of the junction unmatched. Germline assignment: CDR1 SGHVS and CDR2 FNYEAQ. CDR3 length: 16 residues. The CDR3 reads CASSSPWGTSVHEQYF. CDR3 nucleotide sequence: TGTGCCAGCAGCTCCCCCTGGGGGACTAGCGTCCACGAGCAGTACTTC.